The 7 T cell receptor beta chains given below trace back to one sample, sequenced in a study of T cell repertoires in cytomegalovirus infection. In TCRdb, the reads were re-called with MiXCR into one record per CDR3 protein. The sample carries under 450,000 distinct CDR3 sequences, roughly 34% recorded once. Their antigens are not known. The specimen comprised cultured PBMCs, sampled from culture after CMV antigen stimulation. The receptors were gathered from a human donor in good health (CMV status not recorded). Some clones in this sample may be carry-over from other donors' samples.

This clonotype was recorded a few times. V and J are TRBV7-3 and TRBJ2-1; 14 bases match TRBD2. With 3 bases clipped from V and 8 bases from J, the junction kept 9 bases outside the gene matches. The germline V gene has CDR1 SGHTA and CDR2 FQGTGA. The CDR3 contains 17 residues. This CDR3 is CASSLTPGLAGVDEQFF. The CDR3 region has the DNA TGTGCCAGCAGCTTGACGCCGGGACTAGCGGGAGTCGATGAGCAGTTCTTC.

The V gene is TRBV27, the J gene TRBJ1-2, with TRBD1 as a possible D gene (6 bases). CDR1 is MNHEY, CDR2 SMNVEV, per germline (reference sequence). The CDR3 has 13 amino acids. V was pared by 0 bases and J by 6 bases, with 8 bases between. The CDR3 DNA is TGTGCCAGCAGTTTATCTGAGGGGGATGGCTACACCTTC. This codes for CASSLSEGDGYTF.

This clonotype was observed a single time. The chain uses TRBV7-9 and TRBJ2-7; 8 bases fit TRBD1. Germline V gene sequence: CDR1 SEHNR, CDR2 FQNEAQ (reference sequence). The ends lost 4 bases at V and 0 bases at J; junction bases unmatched: 8. The CDR3 consists of 16 residues. The CDR3 DNA is TGTGCCAGCAGCTCTTTGCGGGACAGGCGCTCCTACGAGCAGTACGTC. Residues: CASSSLRDRRSYEQYV.

The chain recombines TRBV9 with TRBJ2-5; 12 bases are a match to TRBD2. CDR1 is SGDLS and CDR2 is YYNGEE in the germline V gene. The CDR3 loop spans 16 amino acids. V lost 5 bases, J lost 4 bases, and 9 bases stayed unmatched. In nucleotides, the CDR3 is TGTGCCAGCAGTCTAGCGGGGGGGACCGGCGGAGAGACCCAGTACTTC. Its translation is CASSLAGGTGGETQYF.

The rearrangement uses TRBV12-3 or TRBV12-4 and TRBJ2-1; TRBD1 or TRBD2 may be the D gene (5 bases each). The V end was cut by 6 bases, the J end by 2 bases, with 17 bases between. CDR3 length equals 16 residues. CDR3 amino acids: CASRSSGRRAYNEQFF. The CDR3 DNA is TGTGCCAGCAGATCCTCGGGACGCCGAGCCTACAATGAGCAGTTCTTC.

This clonotype was counted many times. The chain combines TRBV7-2 with TRBJ2-1; TRBD2 aligns across 10 bases. CDR1 SGHTA and CDR2 FQGNSA come from the germline V gene. The CDR3 contains 17 residues. V was pared by 5 bases and J by 5 bases, with 12 bases of the junction left unmatched. CDR3 residues: CASSPTYGTSENNEQFF. CDR3 DNA sequence: TGTGCCAGCAGCCCCACCTACGGGACTAGCGAGAACAATGAGCAGTTCTTC.

A single count supports this clonotype. V and J are TRBV4-1 and TRBJ2-1; 7 bases map to TRBD1. Germline V gene data show CDR1 as MGHRA and CDR2 as YSYEKL. The CDR3 runs to 15 residues. V lost 4 bases to trimming and J lost 6 bases; unmatched junction nucleotides: 9. The CDR3 bases are TGCGCCAGCAGCCTCTACTTACGGGACAGCAATGAGCAGTTCTTC. Its protein product is CASSLYLRDSNEQFF.